This TCR beta chain was obtained from a study of blood T cell repertoires in COVID-19. The repertoire was sequenced with immunoSEQ multiplex PCR; TCRdb's copy has only in-frame clones and lacks some. This table holds more than 200,000 clones, about 89% found once. V lost 1 base and J 0 bases, leaving 8 bases between the germline ends. The CDR3 totals 15 residues. Per the germline V gene, CDR1 is MRHNA and CDR2 is SNTAGT. This clone was observed once. Clinical histories supplied by participants themselves formed the basis of cohort assignment. This chain connects TRBV6-4 to TRBJ2-3; D is unclear. This receptor was obtained from a woman between 18 and 29 years old who had recovered from COVID-19. Sequencing input: PBMCs or T cells enriched from blood (not recorded which). CDR3: CASSDLATSTDTQYF. CDR3 DNA sequence: TGTGCCAGCAGTGACTTAGCAACTAGCACAGATACGCAGTATTTT.